This T cell receptor (beta chain) stems from a study of regulatory T cells in long-lasting Graves disease. For the study at large: The study enrolled newly diagnosed Graves' patients on antithyroid drugs under 3 months.

CDR3 length: 18 amino acids. J lost 5 bases, V lost 0 bases, and 13 bases had no gene match. The V gene's germline CDR1 is MNHEY and CDR2 SVGAGI. Documented time point: newly diagnosed GD, antithyroid drugs for less than 3 months. Construction of the TCR library relied on RNA isolated from PBMCs. The table lists this clonotype with many counts. Its antigen remains unidentified. With iRepertoire HTBI primers and Arm-PCR of CDR3 regions, TCR beta libraries were built. TCRdb fed the multiplex PCR reads into MiXCR, producing one record per CDR3 protein. The sample yields fewer than 650,000 distinct CDR3 sequences, roughly 16% seen once. Study observations and caveats: The TCR repertoire of persistent Graves' patients was less diverse than that of newly diagnosed ones.

The same specimen was also included in a second study, on T cells in Graves' hyperthyroidism and ophthalmopathy. That report notes: Used for diagnoses were clinical symptoms, serum thyroxine and TRAb, thyroid ultrasound and orbital computed tomography.

The source material was peripheral blood mononuclear cells (PBMCs), sampled at new diagnosis, from a patient treated with antithyroid drugs. This clonotype was sampled from a woman aged 25 to 39 with Graves disease. This chain joins TRBV6-5 and TRBJ1-1, with 9 bases matching TRBD1. CDR3 protein: CASSYSSRPGQGLTEAFF. CDR3 DNA sequence: TGTGCCAGCAGTTACTCGAGTCGCCCGGGACAGGGACTTACTGAAGCTTTCTTT.